This T cell receptor beta chain was sequenced for a study of T cell responses to AZD1222 COVID-19 vaccine. V dropped 6 bases and J dropped 4 bases, with 15 bases sitting between them. CDR3 length: 15 amino acids. Looked up from germline, CDR1 is SNHLY and CDR2 is FYNNEI. Study conclusions and caveats: Just a handful of AZD1222 recipients were seropositive at baseline.

Produced via immunoSEQ multiplex PCR; TCRdb's table is partial and in-frame only. Of about 130,000 clones listed, roughly 90% are singletons. For this clone: Its specificity is not known.

V gene TRBV2 combines with J gene TRBJ2-2; the D gene could be TRBD1 or TRBD2 (5 bases each). The source was peripheral blood, collected on day 0 of AZD1222 vaccination. This TCR was recovered from an adult in good health. CDR3 sequence: CASRRGDSFTGELFF. CDR3 bases: TGTGCCAGCAGAAGGGGAGACTCCTTCACCGGGGAGCTGTTTTTT. Together with reference TRBV2 and TRBJ2-2, the CDR3 gives the full variable domain: EPEVTQTPSHQVTQMGQEVILRCVPISNHLYFYWYRQILGQKVEFLVSFYNNEISEKSEIFDDQFSVERPDGSNFTLKIRSTKLEDSAMYFCASRRGDSFTGELFFGEGSRLTVL.